These T cell receptor beta chains were read from a single sample in a study of blood T cells in healthy people across ages. From the 5' RACE reads, TCRdb called clonotypes with MiXCR, one entry per CDR3 protein. The repertoire holds 1.5 million to 2 million distinct CDR3 sequences, with about two fifths as singletons. Specimen: blood. The source is a human donor in good health. Each CDR3 is given without its conserved first and last residue. The order of the fields is clone size, V gene, CDR3 protein. Some rows mark clone size as missing; the rest say once, few, many or name a class of expanded clone.

NA,TRBV7-9,ASSLAGRQGNHEQY
few,TRBV12-3/TRBV12-4,ACGRNGIEQY
few,TRBV20-1,SARRTSEGEQF
NA,TRBV11-2,ASSVGQGWNEQY
NA,TRBV7-9,ASSHTSSYEQY
few,TRBV29-1,SVGHKLYYGYT
NA,TRBV29-1,SVWQNIEAF
many,TRBV5-5,ASSRDRGDQPQH
NA,TRBV2,ASSDQGQYNEQF
NA,TRBV2,ASGCRDSYNEQF
NA,TRBV2,ASRRSGRGGYT
NA,TRBV6-1,ASTKVFNSPLH
NA,TRBV10-3,AISEVGSSGGDEQF
few,TRBV5-4,ASSLVDSYNEQY
NA,TRBV6-6,TSSYTQGGYT
NA,TRBV9,ASSPWTGTHEQY
few,TRBV6-1,ASSVSLQPQH
few,TRBV4-2,ASSSALRQPQH
NA,TRBV12-3/TRBV12-4,ASRPTGVLNYGYT
many,TRBV12-3/TRBV12-4,ASSLVGIRAEQY
NA,TRBV15,ATSKDHPTGGANVLT
NA,TRBV12-3/TRBV12-4,ASSLYRGTDQPQH
NA,TRBV4-1,ASSQGLVLREQF
NA,TRBV5-5,ASSPRDRGIPMSTEAF
once,TRBV7-9,ASSSGQGGYGQY
NA,TRBV4-3,ASSQDALSPGGSYEQY
few,TRBV5-1,ASSTGPGQGYIQY
NA,TRBV20-1,SARVTSSYGQY
NA,TRBV4-1,ASSQDGISNQPPH
NA,TRBV6-2/TRBV6-3,ASSAPGHEQF
NA,TRBV7-2,ASSPGQGVLQPQH
NA,TRBV10-3,AISERGPINYGYT
NA,TRBV27,ASSLRGSLRTDTQY
NA,TRBV7-2,ASSFILFEQF
few,TRBV11-2,ASSLPGGFSYEQY
NA,TRBV6-2/TRBV6-3,ASSLADLYGYT
NA,TRBV27,ASRTGEADTQY
NA,TRBV28,ASSMGINSNQPQH
many,TRBV28,ASSSGQLYEQY
NA,TRBV12-3/TRBV12-4,ASSPSAKEAF
few,TRBV4-1,ASRLSFRGAVDEQF
NA,TRBV20-1,SALTNFYGYT
NA,TRBV6-1,ASSAMYPGATEAF
few,TRBV6-2/TRBV6-3,ASTPGQGHPYEQY